Listed below are T cell receptor beta chains from one sample, sequenced in a study of T cells in tuberculosis. TCRdb's table, derived via immunoSEQ multiplex PCR, lists solely in-frame clones and lacks some. The table lists more than 35,000 clones, roughly 95% of them singletons. Input material: PBMCs. These receptors were obtained from a donor between 10 and 35 years old with latent tuberculosis or without tuberculosis infection. CDR3s leave out the opening cysteine and the closing phenylalanine or tryptophan. Not all rows give a size; the values are once, few, many and, for expanded clones, a class.

CDR3 length: 11
clone size: .
V gene: TRBV6-1
J gene: TRBJ2-3
CDR3 protein: ASRERYQDTQY

CDR3 length: 11
clone size: .
V gene: TRBV6-5
J gene: TRBJ2-4
CDR3 protein: ASSPGGNNIQY

CDR3 length: 14
clone size: .
V gene: TRBV5-1
J gene: TRBJ1-4
CDR3 protein: ASSPGTSATNEKLF

CDR3 length: 14
clone size: .
V gene: TRBV7-9
J gene: TRBJ2-1
CDR3 protein: ASSPLSGRGLNEQF

CDR3 length: 12
clone size: .
V gene: TRBV5-1
J gene: TRBJ2-3
CDR3 protein: ASSFSESTDTQY

CDR3 length: 14
clone size: .
V gene: TRBV27
J gene: TRBJ2-3
CDR3 protein: ASSLYPVISTDTQY

CDR3 length: 13
clone size: .
V gene: TRBV27
J gene: TRBJ1-5
CDR3 protein: ASSFEGKRDQPQH

CDR3 length: 11
clone size: .
V gene: TRBV15
J gene: TRBJ2-2
CDR3 protein: ATSREQIGELF

CDR3 length: 13
clone size: .
V gene: TRBV6-1
J gene: TRBJ2-7
CDR3 protein: ASSRTGTQSYEQY

CDR3 length: 11
clone size: .
V gene: TRBV30
J gene: TRBJ2-4
CDR3 protein: AWSVRGGNIQY

CDR3 length: 13
clone size: once
V gene: TRBV19
J gene: TRBJ1-1
CDR3 protein: ASSILPPGNTEAF

CDR3 length: 13
clone size: .
V gene: TRBV5-1
J gene: TRBJ2-2
CDR3 protein: ASSSDRGGTGELF

CDR3 length: 11
clone size: .
V gene: TRBV5-1
J gene: TRBJ2-3
CDR3 protein: ASSFGSTDTQY

CDR3 length: 15
clone size: .
V gene: TRBV5-8
J gene: TRBJ1-2
CDR3 protein: ASSWRTAGRAGYGYT

CDR3 length: 18
clone size: .
V gene: TRBV23-1
J gene: TRBJ2-1
CDR3 protein: ASSQSIPHGLAGEENEQF

CDR3 length: 11
clone size: .
V gene: TRBV7-9
J gene: TRBJ1-5
CDR3 protein: ASSPTKDQPQH

CDR3 length: 15
clone size: .
V gene: TRBV5-1
J gene: TRBJ1-1
CDR3 protein: ASSLTGTGEMNTEAF

CDR3 length: 13
clone size: .
V gene: TRBV5-5
J gene: TRBJ2-7
CDR3 protein: ASSLLGSGTYEQY

CDR3 length: 14
clone size: .
V gene: TRBV27
J gene: TRBJ2-1
CDR3 protein: ASSLEQLGPRGEQF

CDR3 length: 14
clone size: once
V gene: TRBV6-6
J gene: TRBJ1-1
CDR3 protein: ASTIIQYRRDTEAF

CDR3 length: 9
clone size: .
V gene: TRBV20-1
J gene: TRBJ2-1
CDR3 protein: SARDLHEQF

CDR3 length: 10
clone size: .
V gene: TRBV30
J gene: TRBJ1-1
CDR3 protein: AWSPQGTEAF

CDR3 length: 11
clone size: once
V gene: TRBV29-1
J gene: TRBJ1-1
CDR3 protein: SADWGTGPLAF

CDR3 length: 12
clone size: .
V gene: TRBV19
J gene: TRBJ1-1
CDR3 protein: ASNLDRMNTEAF

CDR3 length: 15
clone size: .
V gene: TRBV6-1
J gene: TRBJ1-3
CDR3 protein: ASSDKRGIVSGNTIY

CDR3 length: 14
clone size: once
V gene: TRBV18
J gene: TRBJ1-1
CDR3 protein: ASSPAGVLMNTEAF

CDR3 length: 14
clone size: .
V gene: TRBV7-2
J gene: TRBJ1-1
CDR3 protein: ASSLPVHGGATEAF

CDR3 length: 13
clone size: .
V gene: TRBV10-3
J gene: TRBJ1-3
CDR3 protein: AISELTGAGNTIY

CDR3 length: 11
clone size: .
V gene: TRBV5-4
J gene: TRBJ1-2
CDR3 protein: ASSLTGGDGYT

CDR3 length: 17
clone size: .
V gene: TRBV11-2
J gene: TRBJ2-3
CDR3 protein: ASSLNWAVAGGLADTQY

CDR3 length: 12
clone size: .
V gene: TRBV19
J gene: TRBJ1-6
CDR3 protein: ASSTDRENSPLH

CDR3 length: 13
clone size: .
V gene: TRBV7-8
J gene: TRBJ2-7
CDR3 protein: ASSLLSGLPYEQY

CDR3 length: 12
clone size: .
V gene: TRBV4-1
J gene: TRBJ1-2
CDR3 protein: ASSQAGAPDGYT

CDR3 length: 11
clone size: .
V gene: TRBV18
J gene: TRBJ2-7
CDR3 protein: ASSPAGVYEQY

CDR3 length: 13
clone size: .
V gene: TRBV2
J gene: TRBJ2-3
CDR3 protein: ASVTGQGSLGTQY

CDR3 length: 13
clone size: .
V gene: TRBV5-6
J gene: TRBJ2-7
CDR3 protein: ASSFLVDSSYEQY

CDR3 length: 12
clone size: .
V gene: TRBV27
J gene: TRBJ1-5
CDR3 protein: ASSLSARGQPQH

CDR3 length: 14
clone size: .
V gene: TRBV10-3
J gene: TRBJ2-4
CDR3 protein: AISEGSGLAKNIQY

CDR3 length: 12
clone size: once
V gene: TRBV7-9
J gene: TRBJ2-5
CDR3 protein: ASSLGTGQETQY

CDR3 length: 18
clone size: .
V gene: TRBV10-3
J gene: TRBJ2-2
CDR3 protein: AISEPDPEPGQGSTGELF

CDR3 length: 13
clone size: .
V gene: TRBV15
J gene: TRBJ1-1
CDR3 protein: ATSRDRGMNTEAF

CDR3 length: 13
clone size: .
V gene: TRBV19
J gene: TRBJ2-7
CDR3 protein: ASSIGGTPTYEQY

CDR3 length: 15
clone size: .
V gene: TRBV18
J gene: TRBJ1-2
CDR3 protein: ASSPPTGASANYGYT

CDR3 length: 13
clone size: .
V gene: TRBV5-1
J gene: TRBJ2-5
CDR3 protein: ASSLALREEGTQY

CDR3 length: 11
clone size: .
V gene: TRBV19
J gene: TRBJ1-2
CDR3 protein: ASSIRGPYGYT

CDR3 length: 15
clone size: .
V gene: TRBV15
J gene: TRBJ2-1
CDR3 protein: ATSRFGAGDVYNEQF

CDR3 length: 12
clone size: .
V gene: TRBV15
J gene: TRBJ1-5
CDR3 protein: ATSAYRGIQPQH

CDR3 length: 13
clone size: .
V gene: TRBV10-3
J gene: TRBJ2-1
CDR3 protein: ATTETSGYYNEQF

CDR3 length: 15
clone size: once
V gene: TRBV29-1
J gene: TRBJ2-1
CDR3 protein: SARPSTGRSSYNEQF

CDR3 length: 13
clone size: .
V gene: TRBV30
J gene: TRBJ2-7
CDR3 protein: AWSRGQGTSYEQY

CDR3 length: 13
clone size: .
V gene: TRBV9
J gene: TRBJ2-1
CDR3 protein: ASSGGGATYNEQF

CDR3 length: 12
clone size: once
V gene: TRBV27
J gene: TRBJ2-1
CDR3 protein: ASSFTGRNNEQF

CDR3 length: 13
clone size: .
V gene: TRBV11-2
J gene: TRBJ1-2
CDR3 protein: ASSLERGVNYGYT

CDR3 length: 10
clone size: .
V gene: TRBV19
J gene: TRBJ1-5
CDR3 protein: ASRTGFQPQH

CDR3 length: 12
clone size: .
V gene: TRBV5-5
J gene: TRBJ1-2
CDR3 protein: ASSLGDTHYGYT